This T cell receptor (beta chain) was obtained from a study of regulatory T cells in long-lasting Graves disease. Whole-study findings and limits: Since the sample size was small, accuracy may have been reduced.

This clonotype was counted at least ten times. The target antigen is unknown. Time point defined: newly diagnosed GD, antithyroid drugs for less than 3 months. Isolated PBMC RNA provided the starting material for the TCR library. The CDR3 has 12 residues. In germline, CDR1 is KGHSH, CDR2 LQKENI. V was pared by 3 bases and J by 7 bases, with 3 bases of the junction left unmatched. iRepertoire HTBI primers and Arm-PCR of CDR3 regions built TCR beta libraries. Via MiXCR, TCRdb re-called the multiplex PCR reads, giving one row per CDR3 protein. The table lists roughly 420,000 distinct CDR3 sequences, 16% of them singletons, with roughly 10% in the top ten. The same specimen was also included in a second study, on T cells in Graves' hyperthyroidism and ophthalmopathy.

The receptor was isolated from a woman aged 30 to 39 with Graves disease. This chain links TRBV18 with TRBJ2-7; 7 nucleotides agree with TRBD1. The sample was peripheral blood mononuclear cells (PBMCs), taken at new diagnosis, from a patient treated with antithyroid drugs. DNA of the CDR3: TGTGCCAGCTCACCGTCAGGGGGAGAGCAGTACTTC. Translating gives CASSPSGGEQYF.